This T cell receptor (beta chain) was profiled in a study of CD8 T cells in ankylosing spondylitis (dated by TCRdb to between 2016 and 2019). A note on the overall study: T cell receptor beta repertoires were profiled in healthy donors and ankylosing spondylitis patients so that disease-linked TCR variants could be found. The full study cohort comprised approximately 23 ankylosing spondylitis patients and over 95 healthy donors. Peripheral blood samples were taken, and synovial fluid was additionally collected from ankylosing spondylitis patients.

In this sample, this clonotype turned up many times. The antigen it recognizes is unknown. Per-base quality was not reported, and no clone a single base away is much larger than it. Sequencing was performed on an Illumina HiSeq 2500. TCR beta libraries were prepared by quantitative 5'-RACE with molecular barcodes. In the authors' own workflow: Disease-linked TCR variants were identified with a new computational method built on a probabilistic model of VDJ rearrangement. TCRdb handled the public reads itself, with Q25 trimming in fastp and clone calling in MiXCR, and kept productive beta chains. Entries are consolidated by CDR3 protein sequence, retaining the most common genes and DNA. Clone size and V and J calls follow TCRdb, not the original study. The sample table holds fewer than 550,000 distinct CDR3 sequences, of which 5.3% were seen once. Of the sample, around 3.6% is held by the ten largest clones.

CDR1 and CDR2 are read off the germline V gene (reference sequence) as DFQATT and SNEGSKA. Spanning cysteine to phenylalanine, the CDR3 consists of 15 amino acids. Kept here is only the CDR3 DNA, which spans 45 bases and is read in frame from base 1. Cut back by 4 bases and 0 bases, the V and J ends lie 10 bases apart. On the study overall, not on this receptor specifically: A CD8+ phenotype was shown by the disease-linked clones, which were found at relatively low frequencies in peripheral blood. Some TCR beta motif variants had previously been reported in synovial fluid and blood of reactive arthritis patients, which suggested common disease-initiation mechanisms. The disease-linked clones were reported to be significantly enriched in matched synovial fluid samples from ankylosing spondylitis patients. Blood from ankylosing spondylitis patients appeared to be characterized by a TCR beta motif made up of under 10 highly homologous amino acid variants.

The source of this sequence is a male donor with ankylosing spondylitis. Here the chain combines TRBV20-1 and TRBJ2-6; confidence is insufficient to name the D gene. Sequencing was carried out using blood, either unsorted or a sorted T cell fraction (not recorded which). The CDR3 reads CSAKNQDSGANVLTF. The DNA reads as follows: TGCAGTGCTAAAAATCAGGACTCTGGGGCCAACGTCCTGACTTTC.